The rows below give T cell receptor beta chains drawn from one sample of a study of response to subunit inactivated influenza vaccine. TCRdb ran MiXCR on the RT-PCR reads and lists one entry per CDR3 protein. The sample has about 300,000 distinct CDR3 sequences; 21% are singletons. The source material was PBMCs from blood, sampled less than 22 months after vaccination. The receptors stem from a man in his fifties or sixties who received an inactivated influenza vaccine. The CDR3 runs from the conserved cysteine through the conserved F or W. D genes are given only for firm matches. A row's size may be missing; if present it is once, few, many or a size class.

V gene,D gene,clone size,J gene,CDR3 protein,CDR3 DNA
TRBV11-2,TRBD2,-,TRBJ2-5,CASSSVAGLQETQYF,TGTGCCAGCAGCTCAGTAGCGGGTCTACAAGAGACCCAGTACTTC
TRBV5-1,-,few,TRBJ1-1,CASSSRQMNTEAFF,TGCGCCAGCAGCTCCCGACAGATGAACACTGAAGCTTTCTTT
TRBV6-2/TRBV6-3,TRBD1,few,TRBJ1-1,CASSRATGGNTEAFF,TGTGCCAGCAGTCGAGCGACAGGGGGGAACACTGAAGCTTTCTTT
TRBV25-1,TRBD1,-,TRBJ1-2,CASSPLGQGDGYTF,TGTGCCAGCAGTCCTCTCGGACAGGGGGATGGCTACACCTTC
TRBV12-3/TRBV12-4,TRBD2,-,TRBJ2-3,CASSFSGGAGYTQYF,TGTGCCAGCAGTTTTAGCGGGGGGGCCGGGTATACGCAGTATTTT
TRBV18,-,-,TRBJ2-5,CASSPRDETQYF,TGTGCCAGCTCACCAAGGGACGAGACCCAGTACTTC
TRBV20-1,-,-,TRBJ2-1,CSARAGSGPNNEQFF,TGCAGTGCCCGGGCGGGGTCAGGCCCAAACAATGAGCAGTTCTTC
TRBV19,-,-,TRBJ1-2,CASSRTSDYGYTF,TGTGCCAGTAGTAGAACCTCCGACTATGGCTACACCTTC
TRBV28,-,few,TRBJ1-1,CASSPGLRWTLYTEAFF,TGTGCCAGCAGCCCGGGACTCAGGTGGACTCTTTACACTGAAGCTTTCTTT
TRBV7-9,-,-,TRBJ2-7,CASVKGFSEYEQYF,TGTGCCAGCGTTAAGGGATTCAGCGAATACGAGCAGTACTTC
TRBV5-5,-,-,TRBJ1-2,CASSFSEGSHTF,TGTGCCAGCAGCTTTTCAGAAGGGTCCCACACCTTC
TRBV18,-,-,TRBJ1-1,CASSPSRRAADTEAFF,TGTGCCAGCTCACCGTCCCGACGGGCGGCAGACACTGAAGCTTTCTTT
TRBV20-1,-,-,TRBJ1-2,CSARRRGGIPYGYTF,TGCAGTGCTAGACGTCGTGGGGGGATACCCTATGGCTACACCTTC
TRBV7-8,-,-,TRBJ1-5,CASSLEGTMGPNQPQHF,TGTGCCAGCAGCTTAGAAGGTACCATGGGACCTAATCAGCCCCAGCATTTT
TRBV2,-,few,TRBJ2-3,CASSEIWGGTDTQYF,TGTGCCAGCAGTGAGATATGGGGAGGAACAGATACGCAGTATTTT
TRBV10-3,TRBD1,-,TRBJ2-7,CAISEGQGQYF,TGTGCCATCAGTGAGGGACAGGGGCAGTACTTC
TRBV3-1,-,-,TRBJ2-1,CASSQVPPHEQFF,TGTGCCAGCAGCCAAGTCCCCCCCCATGAGCAGTTCTTC
TRBV6-6,-,-,TRBJ2-1,CASSYEYRNEQFF,TGTGCCAGCAGTTACGAATATCGTAATGAGCAGTTCTTC
TRBV27,-,few,TRBJ2-7,CATSPHHLHYEQYF,TGTGCCACCAGCCCGCACCACCTGCACTACGAGCAGTACTTC
TRBV10-3,TRBD2,-,TRBJ2-7,CATKQTYGTSGRAAYEQYF,TGTGCCACTAAACAAACCTATGGGACTAGCGGGAGGGCCGCCTACGAGCAGTACTTC
TRBV12-3/TRBV12-4,-,few,TRBJ2-3,CASSFKGADTQYF,TGTGCCAGCAGTTTCAAGGGTGCAGATACGCAGTATTTT
TRBV10-1,TRBD2,few,TRBJ2-3,CASSESGSGGARDTQYF,TGCGCCAGCAGTGAGTCGGGTAGCGGGGGGGCCAGGGATACGCAGTATTTT
TRBV28,TRBD2,-,TRBJ2-3,CASSLIPTSGRAPDTQYF,TGTGCCAGCAGTTTAATCCCGACTAGCGGGAGGGCTCCAGATACGCAGTATTTT
TRBV15,-,few,TRBJ2-5,CATRAGNGETQYF,TGTGCCACCAGGGCAGGCAACGGGGAGACCCAGTACTTC
TRBV4-3,TRBD1,few,TRBJ2-1,CASSQAGQVYNEQFF,TGCGCCAGCAGCCAAGCTGGACAGGTCTACAATGAGCAGTTCTTC
TRBV2,-,few,TRBJ1-5,CASKGRSANQPQHF,TGTGCCAGCAAGGGACGGTCAGCCAATCAGCCCCAGCATTTT
TRBV14,-,-,TRBJ2-2,CASSQDSSPGYTGELFF,TGTGCCAGCAGCCAAGATTCTTCACCGGGGTACACCGGGGAGCTGTTTTTT
TRBV7-2,TRBD2,few,TRBJ2-7,CASSFQAGGVYEQYF,TGTGCCAGCAGCTTCCAAGCGGGGGGGGTGTACGAGCAGTACTTC
TRBV7-2,-,few,TRBJ1-1,CASSVRQLNTEAFF,TGTGCCAGCAGCGTCCGACAGTTGAACACTGAAGCTTTCTTT
TRBV5-1,-,few,TRBJ2-1,CASSLESRSSYNEQFF,TGCGCCAGCAGCTTGGAATCGAGGAGCTCCTACAATGAGCAGTTCTTC
TRBV7-2,TRBD2,-,TRBJ2-2,CASSRGGSTGELFF,TGTGCCAGCAGCCGGGGGGGGTCCACCGGGGAGCTGTTTTTT
TRBV12-3/TRBV12-4,-,many,TRBJ1-2,CASSLALGYGYTF,TGTGCCAGCAGTCTTGCCCTAGGCTATGGCTACACCTTC
TRBV28,TRBD1,few,TRBJ1-5,CASSPPDGVQGVNQPQHF,TGTGCCAGCAGTCCCCCCGATGGCGTACAGGGGGTAAATCAGCCCCAGCATTTT
TRBV19,TRBD1,few,TRBJ1-5,CASSTWGQASNQPQHF,TGTGCCAGTAGTACCTGGGGACAGGCAAGCAATCAGCCCCAGCATTTT
TRBV5-1,TRBD1,few,TRBJ1-1,CASSPRGGSTEAFF,TGCGCCAGCAGCCCCAGGGGGGGTTCTACGGAAGCTTTCTTT
TRBV30,TRBD1,few,TRBJ1-2,CAWSVTATGIYGYTF,TGTGCCTGGAGTGTAACTGCGACAGGGATCTATGGCTACACCTTC
TRBV13,-,-,TRBJ2-1,CASTVTDLNEQFF,TGTGCCAGCACTGTAACGGATCTCAATGAGCAGTTCTTC
TRBV5-1,-,-,TRBJ1-2,CASSWRGADYGYTF,TGCGCCAGCAGCTGGAGGGGCGCGGACTATGGCTACACCTTC
TRBV28,-,many,TRBJ1-4,CASSFIRDEKLFF,TGTGCCAGCAGTTTTATCCGCGATGAAAAACTGTTTTTT
TRBV6-1,-,many,TRBJ1-1,CASTKEGGEGLNTEAFF,TGTGCCAGCACAAAAGAAGGGGGGGAGGGCCTGAACACTGAAGCTTTCTTT
TRBV20-1,TRBD1,few,TRBJ1-4,CSARGLGQGGANEKLFF,TGCAGTGCTAGAGGTCTAGGACAGGGAGGAGCTAATGAAAAACTGTTTTTT